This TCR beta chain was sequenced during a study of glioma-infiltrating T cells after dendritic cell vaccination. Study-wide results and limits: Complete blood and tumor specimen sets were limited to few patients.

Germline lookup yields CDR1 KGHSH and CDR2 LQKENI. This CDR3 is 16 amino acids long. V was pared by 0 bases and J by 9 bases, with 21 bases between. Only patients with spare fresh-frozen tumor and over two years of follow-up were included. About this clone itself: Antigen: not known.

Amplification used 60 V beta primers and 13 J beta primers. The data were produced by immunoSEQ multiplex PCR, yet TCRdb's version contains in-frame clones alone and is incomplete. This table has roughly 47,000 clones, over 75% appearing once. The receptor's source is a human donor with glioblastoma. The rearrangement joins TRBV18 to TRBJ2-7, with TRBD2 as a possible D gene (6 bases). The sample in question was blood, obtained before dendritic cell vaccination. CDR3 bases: TGTGCCAGCTCACCACCGAGTCAGGGCGGACTACCTGGGCAGTACTTC. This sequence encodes CASSPPSQGGLPGQYF.